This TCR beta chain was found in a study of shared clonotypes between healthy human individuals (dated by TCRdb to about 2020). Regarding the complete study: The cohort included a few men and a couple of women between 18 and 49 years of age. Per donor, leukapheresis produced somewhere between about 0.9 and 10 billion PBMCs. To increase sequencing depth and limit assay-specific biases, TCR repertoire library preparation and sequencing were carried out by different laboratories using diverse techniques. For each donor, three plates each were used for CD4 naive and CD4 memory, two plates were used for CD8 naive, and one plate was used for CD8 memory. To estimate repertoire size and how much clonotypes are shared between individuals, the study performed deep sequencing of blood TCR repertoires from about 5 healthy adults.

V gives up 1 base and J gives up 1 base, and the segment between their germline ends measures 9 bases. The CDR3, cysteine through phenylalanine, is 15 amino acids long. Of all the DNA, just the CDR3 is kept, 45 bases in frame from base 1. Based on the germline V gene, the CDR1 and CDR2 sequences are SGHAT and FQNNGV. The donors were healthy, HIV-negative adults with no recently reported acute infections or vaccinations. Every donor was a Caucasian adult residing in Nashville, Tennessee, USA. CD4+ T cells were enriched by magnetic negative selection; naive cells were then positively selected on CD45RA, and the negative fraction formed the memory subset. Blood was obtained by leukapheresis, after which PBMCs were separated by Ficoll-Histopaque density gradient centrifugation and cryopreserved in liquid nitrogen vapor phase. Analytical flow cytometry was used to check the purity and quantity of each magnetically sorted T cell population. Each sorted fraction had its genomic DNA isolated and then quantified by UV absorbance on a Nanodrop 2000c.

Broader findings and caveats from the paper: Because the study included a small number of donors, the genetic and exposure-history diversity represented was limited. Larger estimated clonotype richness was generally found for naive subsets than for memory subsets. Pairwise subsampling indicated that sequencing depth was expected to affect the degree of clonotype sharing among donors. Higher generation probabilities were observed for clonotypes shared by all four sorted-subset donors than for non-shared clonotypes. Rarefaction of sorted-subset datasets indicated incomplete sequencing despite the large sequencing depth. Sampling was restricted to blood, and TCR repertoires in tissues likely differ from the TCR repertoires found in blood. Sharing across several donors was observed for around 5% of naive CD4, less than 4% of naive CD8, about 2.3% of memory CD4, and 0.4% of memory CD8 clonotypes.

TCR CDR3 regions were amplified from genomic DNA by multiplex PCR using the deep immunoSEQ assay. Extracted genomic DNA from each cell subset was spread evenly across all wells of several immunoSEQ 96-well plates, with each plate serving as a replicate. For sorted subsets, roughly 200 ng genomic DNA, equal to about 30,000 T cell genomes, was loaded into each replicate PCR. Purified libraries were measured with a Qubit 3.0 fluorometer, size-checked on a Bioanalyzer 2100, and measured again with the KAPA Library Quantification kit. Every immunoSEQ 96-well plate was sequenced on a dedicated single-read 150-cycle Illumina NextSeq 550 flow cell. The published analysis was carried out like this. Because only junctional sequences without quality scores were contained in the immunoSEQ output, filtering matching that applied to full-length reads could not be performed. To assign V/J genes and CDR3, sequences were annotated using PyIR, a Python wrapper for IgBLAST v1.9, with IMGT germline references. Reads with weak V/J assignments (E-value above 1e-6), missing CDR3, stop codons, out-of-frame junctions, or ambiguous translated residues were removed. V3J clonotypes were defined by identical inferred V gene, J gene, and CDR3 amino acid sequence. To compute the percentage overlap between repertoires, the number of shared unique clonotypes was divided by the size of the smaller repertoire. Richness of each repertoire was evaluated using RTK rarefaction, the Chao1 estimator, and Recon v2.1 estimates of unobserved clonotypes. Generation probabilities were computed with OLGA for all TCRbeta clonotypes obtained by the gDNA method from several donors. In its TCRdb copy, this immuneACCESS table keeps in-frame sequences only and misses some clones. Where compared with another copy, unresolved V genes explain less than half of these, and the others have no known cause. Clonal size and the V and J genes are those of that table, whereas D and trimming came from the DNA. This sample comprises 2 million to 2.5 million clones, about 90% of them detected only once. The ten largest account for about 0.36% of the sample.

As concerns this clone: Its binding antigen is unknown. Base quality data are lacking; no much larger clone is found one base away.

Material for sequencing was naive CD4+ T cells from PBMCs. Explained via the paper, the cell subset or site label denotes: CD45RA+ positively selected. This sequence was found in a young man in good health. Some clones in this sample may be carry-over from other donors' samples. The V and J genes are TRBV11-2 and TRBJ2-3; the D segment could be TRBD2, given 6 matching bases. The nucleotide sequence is TGTGCCAGCAGCTTAGGAGCTAGCGGCACAGATACGCAGTATTTT. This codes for CASSLGASGTDTQYF.